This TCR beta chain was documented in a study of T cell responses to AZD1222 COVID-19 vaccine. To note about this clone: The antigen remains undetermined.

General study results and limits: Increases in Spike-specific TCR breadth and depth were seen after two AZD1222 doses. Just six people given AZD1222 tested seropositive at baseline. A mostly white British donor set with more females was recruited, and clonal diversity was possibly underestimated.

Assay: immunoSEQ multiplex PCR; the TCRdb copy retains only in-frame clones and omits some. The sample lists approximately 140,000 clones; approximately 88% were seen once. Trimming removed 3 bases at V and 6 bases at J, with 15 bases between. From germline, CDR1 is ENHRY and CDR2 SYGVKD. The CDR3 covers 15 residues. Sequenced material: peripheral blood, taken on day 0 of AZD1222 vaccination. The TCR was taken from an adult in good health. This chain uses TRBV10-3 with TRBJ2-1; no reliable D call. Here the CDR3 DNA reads TGTGCCATCAGTGACCATGCCCAGAGTAGCAATGAGCAGTTCTTC. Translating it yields CAISDHAQSSNEQFF.